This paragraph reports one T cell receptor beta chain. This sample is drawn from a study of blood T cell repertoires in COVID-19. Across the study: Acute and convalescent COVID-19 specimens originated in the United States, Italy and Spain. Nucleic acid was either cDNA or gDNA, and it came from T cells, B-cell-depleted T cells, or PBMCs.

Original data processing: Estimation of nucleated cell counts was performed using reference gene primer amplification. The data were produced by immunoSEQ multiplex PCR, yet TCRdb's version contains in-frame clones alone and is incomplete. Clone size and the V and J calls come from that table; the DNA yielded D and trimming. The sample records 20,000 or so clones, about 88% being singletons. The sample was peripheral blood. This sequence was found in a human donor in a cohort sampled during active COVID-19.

CDR3 region: CASSLVGREYSPLHF. The DNA of the CDR3 is TGCGCCAGCAGCTTGGTGGGCAGAGAATATTCACCCCTCCACTTT. The rearrangement links TRBV5-1 to TRBJ1-6; D unclear. The V gene's germline CDR1 is SGHRS and CDR2 YFSETQ. This CDR3 comprises 15 residues. The V end was cut by 0 bases, the J end by 8 bases, with 12 bases between.